A selection of T cell receptor beta chains follows, all from one sample in a study of blood T cell repertoires in COVID-19. Here immunoSEQ multiplex PCR was the method, and the copy in TCRdb shows in-frame clones only, minus some. Counted here are 350,000 to 450,000 clones, roughly 85% occurring once; the ten biggest clones make up about 3.6%. The sequenced sample consisted of peripheral blood. These receptors were taken from a woman aged 18-29 years with acute or convalescent COVID-19. CDR3s include the opening cysteine and the closing phenylalanine or tryptophan. A D gene is named only where the DNA matches it firmly. A row's size may be missing; if present it is once, few, many or a size class.

cdr3_nt cdr3_aa j_call clone_size d_call v_call
TGTGCCAGCACGCAGGGTGGATCACCCCTCCACTTT CASTQGGSPLHF TRBJ1-6 few . TRBV28
TGCGCCAGCAACCAAGGAAGGGGGCGCGAAGCTTTCTTT CASNQGRGREAFF TRBJ1-1 . TRBD1 TRBV5-1
TGCGCCAGCAGCTTGGCACTAGCGGGAGGGAGCGAGACCCAGTACTTC CASSLALAGGSETQYF TRBJ2-5 . TRBD2 TRBV5-1
TGCGCCAGCAGCGGCGTTCAGGACGGAGGATACAATGAGCAGTTCTTC CASSGVQDGGYNEQFF TRBJ2-1 . . TRBV5-1
TGTGCCAGCAGCTTGGAAGGGGGCACCAATGGCTACACCTTC CASSLEGGTNGYTF TRBJ1-2 . TRBD1 TRBV5-4
TGCGCCAGCAGCTTGTCCCCGGGCTACGAGCAGTACTTC CASSLSPGYEQYF TRBJ2-7 . . TRBV5-1
TGTGCCAGCAGCTTGGTCTACAGCTCTGGGGCCAACGTCCTGACTTTC CASSLVYSSGANVLTF TRBJ2-6 . . TRBV5-4
TGTGCCAGCAGCTTAACCCCGACCATTCGGGCCGGGGAGCTGTTTTTT CASSLTPTIRAGELFF TRBJ2-2 . . TRBV7-3
TGTGCCAGCAGCCAAGCGGGGGGAAGATTACATTTT CASSQAGGRLHF TRBJ1-3 . . TRBV3-1/TRBV3-2
TGTGCCTGGAGTCTCAGACTAGCGGGGGCCCTCGGCACAGATACGCAGTATTTT CAWSLRLAGALGTDTQYF TRBJ2-3 . TRBD2 TRBV30
TGTGCCAGCAGCTGGAGGCGGGGGCAGCCCCAGCATTTT CASSWRRGQPQHF TRBJ1-5 . . TRBV7-2
TGTGCCAGCAGTCAAGCGGGGGGGAGCGATGAGCAGTTCTTC CASSQAGGSDEQFF TRBJ2-1 . TRBD2 TRBV2
TGTGCCAGCAGCCTGGTACAGGGGGGCGGCTACACCTTC CASSLVQGGGYTF TRBJ1-2 . TRBD1 TRBV7-3
TGTGCCAGCAGCTTAGTAGCTGATTACAGGCTGAACACTGAAGCTTTCTTT CASSLVADYRLNTEAFF TRBJ1-1 . . TRBV11-2
TGCGCCAGCAGCTTGGGATTTTTGTCAGGGGCATGGAATGAGCAGTTCTTC CASSLGFLSGAWNEQFF TRBJ2-1 . . TRBV5-1
TGTGCCAGCAGTCCAGGACTATATGGCTACACCTTC CASSPGLYGYTF TRBJ1-2 . . TRBV28
TGTGCCAGCAGCTCCAGTCTTTACACTGAAGCTTTCTTT CASSSSLYTEAFF TRBJ1-1 . . TRBV7-2
TGTGCCACCAGCGAAGGCAGGGGGCAATACGAGCAGTACTTC CATSEGRGQYEQYF TRBJ2-7 . TRBD1 TRBV15
TGTGCCAGCAGTGAAGTCAGCGAGGCCTACAATGAGCAGTTCTTC CASSEVSEAYNEQFF TRBJ2-1 few . TRBV2
TGTGCCAGCAGCTTTAAGGCGGGAACTGAAGCTTTCTTT CASSFKAGTEAFF TRBJ1-1 . . TRBV5-8
TGTGCCAGCAGCCGTCTGGGACAGGGGGCGGACGAGCAGTACTTC CASSRLGQGADEQYF TRBJ2-7 . TRBD1 TRBV5-6
TGTGCCAGCAGTGACTCTGAGGCCGATTCAGATGGCTACACCTTC CASSDSEADSDGYTF TRBJ1-2 . . TRBV6-4
TGTGCCTGGATCGGACAGTTCTCCTACGAGCAGTACTTC CAWIGQFSYEQYF TRBJ2-7 many . TRBV30
TGCGCCAGCAGCTCTACAGATCCTAACACCGGGGAGCTGTTTTTT CASSSTDPNTGELFF TRBJ2-2 once . TRBV5-1
TGTGCCAGTAGTTCTACAGGGGGCACCGGGGAGCTGTTTTTT CASSSTGGTGELFF TRBJ2-2 once TRBD1 TRBV19
TGTGCCAGCAGTGCCAGCTCCGACAGGGCCCTCTATAATTCACCCCTCCACTTT CASSASSDRALYNSPLHF TRBJ1-6 . TRBD1 TRBV6-1
TGTGCCAGCAGTGAATGGTCAGATAGCAATCAGCCCCAGCATTTT CASSEWSDSNQPQHF TRBJ1-5 . . TRBV6-1
TGTGCCAGTAGTATAAGCCGGACTAGCGGGAGGAATGAGCAGTTCTTC CASSISRTSGRNEQFF TRBJ2-1 . TRBD2 TRBV19
TGTGCCACCAGTGATTTGTACGGACTCAGCGTTGGGGAGCAGTTCTTC CATSDLYGLSVGEQFF TRBJ2-1 . . TRBV24-1
TGCGCCAGCAGTGATCAGGACTCCTACGAGCAGTACTTC CASSDQDSYEQYF TRBJ2-7 . . TRBV10-1
TGCAGTGCTAGTGGACACATCGTAACTGAAGCTTTCTTT CSASGHIVTEAFF TRBJ1-1 once . TRBV20-1
TGTGCCAGCAGCTTGGCTCTTCAGGGCGGTGAAAAACTGTTTTTT CASSLALQGGEKLFF TRBJ1-4 . . TRBV5-6
TGTGCCACCAGCAGAGAAGGAGAGGTAGGGACAGGGAGGGTGGACTATGGCTACACCTTC CATSREGEVGTGRVDYGYTF TRBJ1-2 . TRBD1 TRBV15
TGCGCCAGCAGCTTGCGGGACTCCTACGAGCAGTACTTC CASSLRDSYEQYF TRBJ2-7 . . TRBV5-1
TGTGCCAGTGGGACAGAACGTAGAAACACCATATATTTT CASGTERRNTIYF TRBJ1-3 . TRBD1 TRBV28
TGTGCCAGCAGCACCAGGGGTGGGTACCCCTTCTATGGCTACACCTTC CASSTRGGYPFYGYTF TRBJ1-2 . . TRBV13
TGTGCCAGCAGTTTAAGGGGTGGTGACACTGAAGCTTTCTTT CASSLRGGDTEAFF TRBJ1-1 . . TRBV6-6
TGTGCCAGCAGCAAATATAAGAGGGATCAGCCCCAGCATTTT CASSKYKRDQPQHF TRBJ1-5 . . TRBV21-1
TGTGCCAGCAGCCGACTAGCGGGAGGGGACACAGATACGCAGTATTTT CASSRLAGGDTDTQYF TRBJ2-3 . TRBD2 TRBV2
TGTGCCAGCAGTGGGACAGGGATGCTGGACCAGCCCCAGCATTTT CASSGTGMLDQPQHF TRBJ1-5 . TRBD1 TRBV2
TGCGCCAGCAGCTGGGGACTAGGGACCGGGGAGCTGTTTTTT CASSWGLGTGELFF TRBJ2-2 . TRBD2 TRBV5-1
TGTGCCAGTAGTATAGTGGGGGATACAGGGGGAGACGAGCAGTACTTC CASSIVGDTGGDEQYF TRBJ2-7 . TRBD1 TRBV19
TGCGCCAGCAGTGAGTCTTCGACAGGGGCTGAAGCTTTCTTT CASSESSTGAEAFF TRBJ1-1 . TRBD1 TRBV10-1
TGTGCCAGCAGCATTGGGGCAGGGGGCAAAGCTTTCTTT CASSIGAGGKAFF TRBJ1-1 . TRBD1 TRBV5-6
TGTGCCACCCAACCATTCGGAAACAGTGGCTACACCTTC CATQPFGNSGYTF TRBJ1-2 . . TRBV24-1
TGTGCCAGCAGCTTAGGGGGCAGGGGAGACATTCAGTACTTC CASSLGGRGDIQYF TRBJ2-4 . . TRBV11-3
TGTGCCAGCAGCTTAAGGACTAGAGACAATGAGCAGTTCTTC CASSLRTRDNEQFF TRBJ2-1 . TRBD2 TRBV7-8
TGTGCCAGCAGTCAACAGGGGTACTACGAGCAGTACTTC CASSQQGYYEQYF TRBJ2-7 . TRBD1 TRBV28
TGTGCCTGGAGTTATTCCGGGACAGCGTCACCCCTCCACTTT CAWSYSGTASPLHF TRBJ1-6 . TRBD1 TRBV30
TGCGCCAGCAGCCGCCTCCTAACAGGGGAACAAGAGACCCAGTACTTC CASSRLLTGEQETQYF TRBJ2-5 . TRBD1 TRBV5-1
TGTGCCAGCAGTGTAGACAGGGCAAATGAAAAACTGTTTTTT CASSVDRANEKLFF TRBJ1-4 . TRBD1 TRBV2
TGCGCCAGCAGCTTGGGAGGGGGACAGGGCTATGAGACCCAGTACTTC CASSLGGGQGYETQYF TRBJ2-5 . TRBD1 TRBV5-1
TGTGCCAGCAGCTTAGGGGTCGGTACAGGGGGATTGAGTGGCTACACCTTC CASSLGVGTGGLSGYTF TRBJ1-2 . TRBD1 TRBV13
TGTGCCAGCCTCAGGACTCGCACAGATACGCAGTATTTT CASLRTRTDTQYF TRBJ2-3 . . TRBV7-8
TGTGCCAGTAGTATTATAGGGGAAAGGTTCGAGCAGTACTTC CASSIIGERFEQYF TRBJ2-7 . . TRBV19
TGCGCCAGCAGCGACAGCCCCTACAATGAGCAGTTCTTC CASSDSPYNEQFF TRBJ2-1 . . TRBV5-1
TGTGCCACCAGTGATTTTATCGGCGGGGAGCAGTTCTTC CATSDFIGGEQFF TRBJ2-1 . . TRBV24-1